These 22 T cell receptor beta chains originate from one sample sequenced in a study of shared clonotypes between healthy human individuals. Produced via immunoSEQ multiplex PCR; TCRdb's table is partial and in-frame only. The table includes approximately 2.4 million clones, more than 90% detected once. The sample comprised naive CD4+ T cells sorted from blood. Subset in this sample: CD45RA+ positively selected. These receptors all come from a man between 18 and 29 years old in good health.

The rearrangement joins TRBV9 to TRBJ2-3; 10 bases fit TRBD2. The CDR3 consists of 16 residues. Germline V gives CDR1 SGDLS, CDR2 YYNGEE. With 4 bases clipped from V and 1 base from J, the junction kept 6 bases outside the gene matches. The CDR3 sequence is CASSPWTSGRTDTQYF. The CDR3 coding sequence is TGTGCCAGCAGCCCGTGGACTAGCGGCCGCACAGATACGCAGTATTTT.

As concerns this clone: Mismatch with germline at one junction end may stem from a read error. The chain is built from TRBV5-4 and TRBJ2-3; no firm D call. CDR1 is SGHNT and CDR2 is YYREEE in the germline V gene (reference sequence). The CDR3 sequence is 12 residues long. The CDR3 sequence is CASSLWPETQYF. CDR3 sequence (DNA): TGTGCCAGCAGCTTGTGGCCAGAGACGCAGTATTTT.

The CDR3 here is CASSLSRIQETQYF. DNA of the CDR3: TGTGCCAGCAGCTTGTCCCGGATCCAAGAGACCCAGTACTTC. The V call is TRBV5-5, the J call TRBJ2-5; D is undetermined. Between the trimmed V and J ends, which lost 1 base and 1 base, there was a span of 8 bases. This CDR3 has 14 amino acids. Germline loops: CDR1 SGHKS, CDR2 YYEKEE (reference sequence).

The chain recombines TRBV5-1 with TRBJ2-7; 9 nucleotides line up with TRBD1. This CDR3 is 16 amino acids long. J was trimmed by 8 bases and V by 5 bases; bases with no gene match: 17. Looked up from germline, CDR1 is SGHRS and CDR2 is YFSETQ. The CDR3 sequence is CASRLGTGTGLLQQYF. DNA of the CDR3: TGCGCCAGCAGACTGGGGACCGGGACAGGGCTTCTACAGCAGTACTTC.

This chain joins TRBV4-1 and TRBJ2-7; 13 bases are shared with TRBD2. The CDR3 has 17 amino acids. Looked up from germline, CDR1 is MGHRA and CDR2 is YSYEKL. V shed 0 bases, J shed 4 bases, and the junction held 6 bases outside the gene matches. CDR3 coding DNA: TGCGCCAGCAGCCAAGAACCCGGACTAGCGGGGGTATACGAGCAGTACTTC. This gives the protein CASSQEPGLAGVYEQYF.

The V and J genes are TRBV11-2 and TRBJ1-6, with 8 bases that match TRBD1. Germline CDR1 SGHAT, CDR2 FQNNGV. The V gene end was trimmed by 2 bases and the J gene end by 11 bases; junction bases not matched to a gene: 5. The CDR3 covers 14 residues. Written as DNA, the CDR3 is TGTGCCAGCAGCTTAAACAGGGGGAAAACACCCCTCCACTTT. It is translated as CASSLNRGKTPLHF.

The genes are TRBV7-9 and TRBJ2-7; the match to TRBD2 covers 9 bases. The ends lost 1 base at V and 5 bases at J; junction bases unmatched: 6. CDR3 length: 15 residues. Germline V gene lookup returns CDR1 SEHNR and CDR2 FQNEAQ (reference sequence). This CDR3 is CASSLGLAGADEQYF. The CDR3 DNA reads TGTGCCAGCAGCTTAGGGTTAGCGGGAGCGGACGAGCAGTACTTC.

This CDR3 is CASSPSPGYGYTF. The CDR3 region has the DNA TGTGCCAGCAGCCCCTCACCGGGCTATGGCTACACCTTC. This chain joins TRBV7-2 and TRBJ1-2; D gene uncertain. Germline CDR1 and CDR2: SGHTA and FQGNSA. This CDR3 spans 13 amino acids. Trimming stripped 5 bases from V and 4 bases from J, with 11 bases between.

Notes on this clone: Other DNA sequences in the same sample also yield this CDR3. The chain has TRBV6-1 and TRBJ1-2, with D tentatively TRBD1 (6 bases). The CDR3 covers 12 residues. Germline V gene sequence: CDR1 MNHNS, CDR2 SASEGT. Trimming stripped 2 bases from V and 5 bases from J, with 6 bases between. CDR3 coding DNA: TGTGCCAGCAGTGAAAGGGGGTATGGCTACACCTTC. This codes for CASSERGYGYTF.

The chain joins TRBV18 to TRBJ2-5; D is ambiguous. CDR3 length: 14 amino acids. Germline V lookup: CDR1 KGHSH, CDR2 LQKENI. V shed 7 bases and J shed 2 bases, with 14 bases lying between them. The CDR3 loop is CASYPGIEQETQYF. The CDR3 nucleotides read TGTGCCAGCTACCCGGGCATAGAGCAAGAGACCCAGTACTTC. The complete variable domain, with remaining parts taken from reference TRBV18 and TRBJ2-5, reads NAGVMQNPRHLVRRRGQEARLRCSPMKGHSHVYWYRQLPEEGLKFMVYLQKENIIDESGMPKERFSAEFPKEGPSILRIQQVVRGDSAAYFCASYPGIEQETQYFGPGTRLLVL.

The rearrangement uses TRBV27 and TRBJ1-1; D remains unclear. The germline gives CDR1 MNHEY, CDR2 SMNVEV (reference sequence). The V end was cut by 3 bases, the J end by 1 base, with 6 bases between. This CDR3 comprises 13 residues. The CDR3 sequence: CASSFQPNTEAFF. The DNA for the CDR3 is TGTGCCAGCAGTTTCCAGCCGAACACTGAAGCTTTCTTT.

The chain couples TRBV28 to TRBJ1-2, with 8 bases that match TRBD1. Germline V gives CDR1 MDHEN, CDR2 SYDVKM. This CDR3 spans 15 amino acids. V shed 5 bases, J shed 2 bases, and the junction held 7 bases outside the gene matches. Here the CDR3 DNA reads TGTGCCAGCAGTCGCGACAGGGGTGTGAACTATGGCTACACCTTC. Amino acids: CASSRDRGVNYGYTF.

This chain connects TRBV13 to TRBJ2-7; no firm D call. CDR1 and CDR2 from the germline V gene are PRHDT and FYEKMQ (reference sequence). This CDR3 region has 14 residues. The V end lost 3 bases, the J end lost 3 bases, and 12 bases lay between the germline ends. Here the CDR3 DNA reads TGTGCCAGCAGCTTCCAGATGTCGGACTACGAGCAGTACTTC. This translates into CASSFQMSDYEQYF.

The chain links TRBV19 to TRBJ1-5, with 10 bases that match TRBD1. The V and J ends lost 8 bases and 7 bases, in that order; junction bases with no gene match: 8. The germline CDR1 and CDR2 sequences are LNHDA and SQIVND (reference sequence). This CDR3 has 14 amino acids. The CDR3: CASRLTGGRQPQHF. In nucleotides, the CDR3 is TGTGCCAGTCGACTGACAGGGGGCAGGCAGCCCCAGCATTTT.

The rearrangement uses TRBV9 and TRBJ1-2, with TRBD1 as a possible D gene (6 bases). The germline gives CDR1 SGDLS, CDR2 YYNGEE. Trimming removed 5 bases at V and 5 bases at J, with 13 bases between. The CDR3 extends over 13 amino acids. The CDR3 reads CASRPSGQYGYTF. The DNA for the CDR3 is TGTGCCAGCAGGCCCTCCGGACAGTATGGCTACACCTTC.

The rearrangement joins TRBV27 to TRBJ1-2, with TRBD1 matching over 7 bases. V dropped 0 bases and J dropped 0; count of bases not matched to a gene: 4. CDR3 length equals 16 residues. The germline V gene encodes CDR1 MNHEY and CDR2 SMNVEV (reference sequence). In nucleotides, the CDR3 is TGTGCCAGCAGTTTATCTTGGGACAGTTCTAACTATGGCTACACCTTC. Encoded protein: CASSLSWDSSNYGYTF.

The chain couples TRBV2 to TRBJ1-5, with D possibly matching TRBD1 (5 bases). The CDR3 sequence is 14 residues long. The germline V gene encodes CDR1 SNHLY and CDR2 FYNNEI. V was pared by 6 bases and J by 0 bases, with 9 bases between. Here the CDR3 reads CASRWGTSNQPQHF. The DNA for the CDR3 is TGTGCCAGCAGGTGGGGGACTAGCAATCAGCCCCAGCATTTT.

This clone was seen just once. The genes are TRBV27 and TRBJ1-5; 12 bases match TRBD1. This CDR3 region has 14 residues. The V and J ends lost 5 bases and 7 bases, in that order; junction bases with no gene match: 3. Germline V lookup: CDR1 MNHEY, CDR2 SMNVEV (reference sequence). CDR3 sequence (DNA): TGTGCCAGCAGTCGGGACAGGGGGCAACAGCCCCAGCATTTT. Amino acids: CASSRDRGQQPQHF.

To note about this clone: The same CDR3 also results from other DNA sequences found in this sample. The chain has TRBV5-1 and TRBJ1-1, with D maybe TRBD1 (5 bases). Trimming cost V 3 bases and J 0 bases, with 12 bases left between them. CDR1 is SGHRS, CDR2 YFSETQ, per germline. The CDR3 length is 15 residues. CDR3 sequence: CASSSGGGLNTEAFF. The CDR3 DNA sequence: TGCGCCAGCAGCTCCGGGGGAGGGCTGAACACTGAAGCTTTCTTT.

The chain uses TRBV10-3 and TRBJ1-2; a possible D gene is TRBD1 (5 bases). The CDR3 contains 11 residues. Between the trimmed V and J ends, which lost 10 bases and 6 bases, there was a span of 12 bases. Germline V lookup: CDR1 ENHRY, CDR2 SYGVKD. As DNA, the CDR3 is TGTGCCACCGCCCGGGGGGATGGCTACACCTTC. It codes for CATARGDGYTF.

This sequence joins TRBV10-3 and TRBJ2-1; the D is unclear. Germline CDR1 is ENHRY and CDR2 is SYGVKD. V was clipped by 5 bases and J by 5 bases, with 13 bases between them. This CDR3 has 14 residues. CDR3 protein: CAISFLKSDNEQFF. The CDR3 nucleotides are TGTGCCATCAGTTTTCTGAAATCCGACAATGAGCAGTTCTTC.

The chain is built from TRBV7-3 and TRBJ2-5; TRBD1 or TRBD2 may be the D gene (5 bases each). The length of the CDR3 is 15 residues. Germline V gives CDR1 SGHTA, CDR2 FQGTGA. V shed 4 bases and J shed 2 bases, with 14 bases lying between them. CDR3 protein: CASSSPWGPQETQYF. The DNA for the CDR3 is TGTGCCAGCAGCTCCCCCTGGGGACCGCAAGAGACCCAGTACTTC.